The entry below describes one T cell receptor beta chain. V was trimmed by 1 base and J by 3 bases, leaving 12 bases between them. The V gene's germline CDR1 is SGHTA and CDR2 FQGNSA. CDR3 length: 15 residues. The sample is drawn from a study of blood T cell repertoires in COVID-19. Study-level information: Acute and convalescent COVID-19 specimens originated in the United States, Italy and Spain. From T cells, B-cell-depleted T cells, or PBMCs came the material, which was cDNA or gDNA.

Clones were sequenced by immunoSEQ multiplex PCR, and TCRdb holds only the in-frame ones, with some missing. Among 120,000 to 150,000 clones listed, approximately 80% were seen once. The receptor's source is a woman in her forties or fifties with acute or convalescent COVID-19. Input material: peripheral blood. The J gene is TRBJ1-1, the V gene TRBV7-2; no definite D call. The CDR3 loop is CASSLVTSRDTEAFF. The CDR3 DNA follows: TGTGCCAGCAGCTTAGTGACCTCCCGGGACACTGAAGCTTTCTTT.